The 29 T cell receptor beta chains below come from one sample, sequenced in a study of T cells after yellow fever vaccination (dated by TCRdb to the late 2010s). The treatment or condition label, as the study defines it: live attenuated yellow fever vaccine strain. Libraries were built with 5' RACE. TCRdb records Illumina HiSeq 2500 as the sequencer. TCRdb reworked the public reads: Q25 trimming with fastp, MiXCR clone assembly, productive beta chains retained. One record per CDR3 amino acid sequence lists the most common genes and DNA. The sample profile shows hundreds of thousands of distinct CDR3 sequences; less than 20% of them were found once. Of the sample, approximately 15% is held by the ten largest clones. The specimen comprised PBMCs, sampled 15 days after the yellow fever booster vaccination. These receptors were taken from a man aged 30 to 45 who received the YFV17D yellow fever vaccine.

This chain connects TRBV7-9 to TRBJ2-7, with D possibly TRBD1 on 6 matching bases. CDR3 length equals 17 residues. Germline assignment: CDR1 SEHNR and CDR2 FQNEAQ (reference sequence). Trimming removed 7 bases from V and 1 base from J, with 23 bases in between. In DNA, the CDR3 is TGTGCCAGCAACCCGCAACCCGGGACAAAGGCGTCCTACGAGCAGTACTTC. Protein product: CASNPQPGTKASYEQYF.

This clonotype was counted a few times. The chain recombines TRBV24-1 with TRBJ1-1; no clear D gene. The CDR3 length is 14 residues. V lost 4 bases and J lost 0, with 8 bases in between. Germline V gene data show CDR1 as KGHDR and CDR2 as SFDVKD. The CDR3 spells CATSDGSMNTEAFF. The DNA for the CDR3 is TGTGCCACCAGTGACGGCAGCATGAACACTGAAGCTTTCTTT.

Ten or more counts support this clonotype. This sequence joins TRBV13 and TRBJ2-2; D not certain. Germline V gives CDR1 PRHDT, CDR2 FYEKMQ (reference sequence). The CDR3 sequence is 14 residues long. Trimming removed 2 bases at V and 2 bases at J, with 6 bases between. CDR3 nucleotides: TGTGCCAGCAGCTTACTCCAAAACACCGGGGAGCTGTTTTTT. Translated, it gives CASSLLQNTGELFF.

This clonotype was observed a handful of times. This rearrangement joins TRBV25-1 to TRBJ2-4; no clear D. The CDR3 loop spans 14 amino acids. V lost 3 bases and J lost 2, with 8 bases in between. Germline values: CDR1 MGHDK, CDR2 SYGVNS. The CDR3 here is CASSDYRSKNIQYF. CDR3 nucleotides: TGTGCCAGCAGTGATTACAGATCCAAAAACATTCAGTACTTC.

This clonotype was recorded a few times. V is TRBV5-8 and J is TRBJ2-3; TRBD2 is a possible D gene (5 bases). Trimming pared 4 bases from V and 5 bases from J, leaving 14 bases between. CDR1 and CDR2 (germline): SGHTS, YDEGEE. CDR3 size: 14 residues. CDR3 coding DNA: TGTGCCAGCAGCATGGGAGCCGCGGGAGATACGCAGTATTTT. This encodes CASSMGAAGDTQYF. The variable domain in full, completed from reference TRBV5-8 and TRBJ2-3, reads EAGVTQSPTHLIKTRGQQATLRCSPISGHTSVYWYQQALGLGLQFLLWYDEGEERNRGNFPPRFSGRQFPNYSSELNVNALELEDSALYLCASSMGAAGDTQYFGPGTRLTVL.

V is TRBV10-3 and J is TRBJ2-1; perhaps TRBD2 as D (6 bases). The CDR3 runs to 15 residues. Germline V gene lookup returns CDR1 ENHRY and CDR2 SYGVKD. V lost 4 bases, J lost 2 bases, and 12 bases lay in between. DNA of the CDR3: TGTGCCATCAGTGGGGGTAGCGGAACCTACAATGAGCAGTTCTTC. Translation gives CAISGGSGTYNEQFF.

This clonotype was observed a handful of times. The genes are TRBV12-3 or TRBV12-4 and TRBJ1-6, with D possibly TRBD1 on 5 matching bases. Trimming shortened V by 4 bases and J by 6 bases, and 7 bases separated the two germline ends. The CDR3 runs 13 residues. This CDR3 is CASSWDGNSPLHF. CDR3 coding DNA: TGTGCCAGCAGTTGGGACGGTAATTCACCCCTCCACTTT.

This chain joins TRBV7-9 and TRBJ2-1; 7 bases match TRBD2. This CDR3 is built from 11 residues. Looked up from germline, CDR1 is SEHNR and CDR2 is FQNEAQ (reference sequence). Germline trimming cut 4 bases from V and 13 bases from J; bases unmatched to any gene: 4. CDR3 in DNA: TGTGCCAGCAGCTCCGGACTAGTTCAGTTCTTC. As protein: CASSSGLVQFF.

This sequence joins TRBV20-1 and TRBJ2-7; perhaps D is TRBD1 or TRBD2 (5 bases each). CDR3 length: 15 amino acids. Trimming stripped 3 bases from V and 1 base from J, with 16 bases between. CDR1 and CDR2 from the germline V gene are DFQATT and SNEGSKA (reference sequence). CDR3 in DNA: TGCAGTGCTAGGGCCCGGGACGCACTGTCCTACGAGCAGTACTTC. It codes for CSARARDALSYEQYF.

This sequence joins TRBV7-6 and TRBJ2-2; D is undetermined. The CDR3 covers 14 residues. Per the germline V gene, CDR1 is SGHVS and CDR2 is FNYEAQ. Trimming took 4 bases from V and 7 from J, leaving 13 bases between them. CDR3 loop: CASSWALSGGELFF. Written as DNA, the CDR3 is TGTGCCAGCAGCTGGGCCCTATCTGGCGGGGAGCTGTTTTTT. Filled out from reference TRBV7-6 and TRBJ2-2, the complete variable domain reads GAGVSQSPRYKVTKRGQDVALRCDPISGHVSLYWYRQALGQGPEFLTYFNYEAQQDKSGLPNDRFSAERPEGSISTLTIQRTEQRDSAMYRCASSWALSGGELFFGEGSRLTVL.

The chain carries TRBV7-2 and TRBJ2-7; D possibly corresponds to TRBD2 (6 bases). Per the germline V gene, CDR1 is SGHTA and CDR2 is FQGNSA. This CDR3 is 13 amino acids long. V dropped 3 bases and J dropped 3 bases, with 9 bases sitting between them. In DNA, the CDR3 is TGTGCCAGCAGCTTGCGGGATGACTACGAGCAGTACTTC. Amino acid sequence: CASSLRDDYEQYF.

The rearrangement joins TRBV10-3 to TRBJ2-5; D is perhaps TRBD1 (6 bases). The CDR3 is made up of 14 amino acids. The germline V gene encodes CDR1 ENHRY and CDR2 SYGVKD. The V end was cut by 2 bases, the J end by 5 bases, with 12 bases between. The CDR3 here is CAISENRDGETQYF. As DNA, the CDR3 is TGTGCCATCAGTGAGAACAGGGATGGGGAGACCCAGTACTTC.

The CDR3 region is CASSEDRYQETQYF. The DNA for the CDR3 is TGTGCCAGCAGTGAAGACAGGTACCAAGAGACCCAGTACTTC. The chain carries TRBV2 and TRBJ2-5; weak D call: TRBD1 (5 bases). CDR3 length: 14 amino acids. Germline V CDR1 and CDR2: SNHLY, FYNNEI. The germline V and J ends were trimmed by 1 base and 0 bases, with 6 bases remaining between them.

This clonotype came up many times. The chain recombines TRBV6-1 with TRBJ2-5; TRBD1 agrees at 9 bases. The CDR3 length is 16 residues. From germline, CDR1 is MNHNS and CDR2 SASEGT. V was clipped by 5 bases and J by 5 bases; unmatched bases: 12. The CDR3: CASSPLGQGIGETQYF. CDR3 DNA sequence: TGTGCCAGCAGTCCTCTGGGACAGGGAATTGGGGAGACCCAGTACTTC.

This clonotype was found a few times. V is TRBV15 and J is TRBJ2-7; D uncertain. With 0 bases removed from V and 3 bases from J, the gap between germline ends came to 6 bases. CDR3 length: 13 amino acids. CDR1 is LNHNV and CDR2 is YYDKDF in the germline V gene (reference sequence). CDR3 nucleotides: TGTGCCACCAGCAGAGATCCCAGCTACGAGCAGTACTTC. Amino acids: CATSRDPSYEQYF. Drawing the rest from reference TRBV15 and TRBJ2-7, the complete variable domain is DAMVIQNPRYQVTQFGKPVTLSCSQTLNHNVMYWYQQKSSQAPKLLFHYYDKDFNNEADTPDNFQSRRPNTSFCFLDIRSPGLGDTAMYLCATSRDPSYEQYFGPGTRLTVT.

This clonotype was detected only a few times. The CDR3 nucleotides are TGCAGTGCTAGAGAATCTCTAGCTTGGGAGCAGTACTTC. Encoded protein: CSARESLAWEQYF. The chain links TRBV20-1 to TRBJ2-7; TRBD2 might be the D (5 bases). Trimming cost V 0 bases and J 7 bases, with 13 bases left between them. CDR1 is DFQATT, CDR2 SNEGSKA, per germline (reference sequence). The CDR3 consists of 13 residues.

CDR3: CASSSASGNENEQFF. The CDR3 DNA reads as TGTGCCAGCAGTTCTGCTAGTGGAAATGAGAATGAGCAGTTCTTC. The rearrangement joins TRBV6-2 or TRBV6-3 to TRBJ2-1; no clear D. The germline V gene encodes CDR1 MNHEY and CDR2 SVGEGT. The CDR3 extends over 15 amino acids. V lost 4 bases to trimming and J lost 7 bases, with 17 bases between them.

This clonotype has a handful of counts. The rearrangement joins TRBV7-2 to TRBJ2-7; maybe TRBD2 (6 bases). The CDR3 sequence is 14 residues long. Trimming left V 5 bases short and J 2 bases short, with 13 bases between. The V gene's germline CDR1 is SGHTA and CDR2 FQGNSA. CDR3 amino acids: CASSPEAGPYEQYF. CDR3 nucleotide sequence: TGTGCCAGCAGCCCCGAGGCGGGACCCTACGAGCAGTACTTC.

This clonotype was detected only a few times. V gene TRBV11-3 combines with J gene TRBJ2-2; D is perhaps TRBD1 or TRBD2 (5 bases each). V was trimmed by 3 bases and J by 1 base, leaving 12 bases between them. The CDR3 runs 16 residues. The germline V gene has CDR1 SGHNT and CDR2 YENEEA. The CDR3 DNA reads TGTGCCAGCAGCTTGTGGGGGATGGAGAACACCGGGGAGCTGTTTTTT. Protein sequence: CASSLWGMENTGELFF.

This chain uses TRBV20-1 with TRBJ2-7; a possible D gene is TRBD2 (5 bases). Looked up from germline, CDR1 is DFQATT and CDR2 is SNEGSKA (reference sequence). V lost 4 bases to trimming and J lost 5 bases, with 15 bases between them. The length of the CDR3 is 13 residues. The CDR3: CSAKRTGRDEQYF. The CDR3 DNA follows: TGCAGTGCTAAGAGGACGGGAAGGGACGAGCAGTACTTC.

The chain uses TRBV28 and TRBJ2-7; 8 nucleotides match TRBD1. The CDR3 totals 14 residues. Unmatched junction bases numbered 10, after V lost 7 bases and J lost 5 bases. Germline values: CDR1 MDHEN, CDR2 SYDVKM. The CDR3 coding sequence is TGTGCCAGCACCCTAGGGGACAGGTCCGACGAGCAGTACTTC. Its protein is CASTLGDRSDEQYF. Complete variable domain (other parts from reference TRBV28 and TRBJ2-7): DVKVTQSSRYLVKRTGEKVFLECVQDMDHENMFWYRQDPGLGLRLIYFSYDVKMKEKGDIPEGYSVSREKKERFSLILESASTNQTSMYLCASTLGDRSDEQYFGPGTRLTVT.

A few counts support this clonotype. J is TRBJ2-7 and V is TRBV6-6, with 8 bases identical to TRBD1. This CDR3 contains 13 residues. Looked up from germline, CDR1 is MNHNY and CDR2 is SVGAGI (reference sequence). V lost 6 bases and J lost 4; bases outside the gene matches: 5. The CDR3 is CASRAGGDYEQYF. CDR3 DNA sequence: TGTGCCAGCAGGGCAGGGGGCGATTACGAGCAGTACTTC.

This chain joins TRBV18 and TRBJ1-1; D is unresolved. V lost 3 bases and J lost 1, with 6 bases in between. The germline gives CDR1 KGHSH, CDR2 LQKENI. The CDR3 has 13 amino acids. CDR3 sequence: CASSPAPNTEAFF. DNA of the CDR3: TGTGCCAGCTCACCCGCCCCGAACACTGAAGCTTTCTTT.

Here the CDR3 reads CSADGTGASNEKLFF. For the CDR3, the DNA is TGCAGTGCCGACGGTACCGGCGCCAGTAATGAAAAACTGTTTTTT. The gene calls are TRBV20-1 and TRBJ1-4; D gene unclear. The CDR3 covers 15 residues. Trimming removed 6 bases from V and 4 bases from J, with 18 bases in between. Germline values: CDR1 DFQATT, CDR2 SNEGSKA (reference sequence).

For this clonotype: Sequence at one end of the junction differs from germline and may be a read error. CDR3 DNA sequence: TGCGGCGTTGCAGAACAGCAATCCTACGAGCAGTACTTC. Translated: CGVAEQQSYEQYF. The J gene is TRBJ2-7, the V gene TRBV29-1; D gene ambiguous. Germline loops: CDR1 SQVTM, CDR2 ANQGSEA. The CDR3 totals 13 residues.

This chain joins TRBV25-1 and TRBJ2-2; D remains unclear. V gave up 1 base and J gave up 3 bases, with 3 bases separating them. CDR1 and CDR2 (germline): MGHDK, SYGVNS. This CDR3 region has 13 residues. CDR3 DNA sequence: TGTGCCAGCAGTGAATTCTACACCGGGGAGCTGTTTTTT. Residues: CASSEFYTGELFF.

In this sample, this clonotype turned up a few times. V usage is TRBV29-1 and J usage is TRBJ2-5; no clear D. Germline CDR1 reads SQVTM; CDR2 reads ANQGSEA. The V and J ends lost 7 bases and 5 bases respectively, with 8 bases between them. The CDR3 contains 10 residues. The CDR3 protein is CSGALETQYF. DNA for the CDR3: TGCAGCGGCGCACTGGAGACCCAGTACTTC.

This clonotype was seen more than once but under ten times. This CDR3 is CASSIGTTYEQYF. CDR3 nucleotides: TGTGCCAGTAGTATCGGCACTACCTACGAGCAGTACTTC. The rearrangement links TRBV19 to TRBJ2-7; D uncertain. Germline values: CDR1 LNHDA, CDR2 SQIVND (reference sequence). Trimming pared 3 bases from V and 2 bases from J, leaving 8 bases between. The CDR3 runs to 13 residues.

V gene TRBV29-1 combines with J gene TRBJ2-7; TRBD1 matches 11 bases. Germline CDR1 reads SQVTM; CDR2 reads ANQGSEA. The CDR3 is 13 residues long. The V segment lost 7 bases and the J segment 2 bases; nucleotides outside the gene matches: 4. CDR3 sequence (DNA): TGCAGCGATGGACAGGGGGCCACCTACGAGCAGTACTTC. Translating gives CSDGQGATYEQYF.